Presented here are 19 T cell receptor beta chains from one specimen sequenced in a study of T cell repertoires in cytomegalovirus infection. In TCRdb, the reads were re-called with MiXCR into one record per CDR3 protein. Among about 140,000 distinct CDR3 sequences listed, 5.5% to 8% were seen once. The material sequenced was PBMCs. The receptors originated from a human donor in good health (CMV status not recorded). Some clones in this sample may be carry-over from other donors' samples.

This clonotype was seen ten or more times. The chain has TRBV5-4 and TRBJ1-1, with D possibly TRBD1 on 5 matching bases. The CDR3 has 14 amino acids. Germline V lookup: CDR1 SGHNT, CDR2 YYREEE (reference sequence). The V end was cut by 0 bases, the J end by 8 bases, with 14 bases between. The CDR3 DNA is TGTGCCAGCAGCTTGGGCGCGGGGGTCCCAGAAGCTTTCTTT. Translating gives CASSLGAGVPEAFF.

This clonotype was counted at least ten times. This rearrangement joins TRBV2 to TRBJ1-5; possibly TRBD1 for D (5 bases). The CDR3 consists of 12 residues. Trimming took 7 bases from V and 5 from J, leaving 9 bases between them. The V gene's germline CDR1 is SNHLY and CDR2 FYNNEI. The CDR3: CASKGAYQPQHF. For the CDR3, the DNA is TGTGCCAGCAAAGGGGCGTATCAGCCCCAGCATTTT.

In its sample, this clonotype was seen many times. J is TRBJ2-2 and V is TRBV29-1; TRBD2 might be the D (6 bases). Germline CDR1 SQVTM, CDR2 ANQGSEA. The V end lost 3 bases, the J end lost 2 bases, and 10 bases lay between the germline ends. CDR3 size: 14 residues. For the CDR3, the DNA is TGCAGCGTTGATTTCGGGGGAAACACCGGGGAGCTGTTTTTT. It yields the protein CSVDFGGNTGELFF.

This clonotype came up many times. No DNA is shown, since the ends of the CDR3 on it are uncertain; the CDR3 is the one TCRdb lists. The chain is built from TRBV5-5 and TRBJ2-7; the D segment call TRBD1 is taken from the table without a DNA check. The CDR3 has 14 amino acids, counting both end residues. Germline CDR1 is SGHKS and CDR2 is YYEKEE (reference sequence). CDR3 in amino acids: CASSFGPGSYEQYF.

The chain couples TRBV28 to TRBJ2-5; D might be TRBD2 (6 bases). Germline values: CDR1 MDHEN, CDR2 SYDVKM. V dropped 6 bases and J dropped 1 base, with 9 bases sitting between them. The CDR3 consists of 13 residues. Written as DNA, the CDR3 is TGTGCCAGCAGGCTGGGGGGCCAAGAGACCCAGTACTTC. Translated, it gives CASRLGGQETQYF.

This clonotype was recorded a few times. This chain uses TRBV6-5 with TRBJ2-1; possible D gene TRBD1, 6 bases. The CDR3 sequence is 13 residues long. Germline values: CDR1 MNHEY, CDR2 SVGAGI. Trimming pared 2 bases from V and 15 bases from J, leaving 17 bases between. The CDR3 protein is CASSYGAGQGSFF. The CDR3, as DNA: TGTGCCAGCAGTTACGGGGCCGGGCAGGGGTCGTTCTTC.

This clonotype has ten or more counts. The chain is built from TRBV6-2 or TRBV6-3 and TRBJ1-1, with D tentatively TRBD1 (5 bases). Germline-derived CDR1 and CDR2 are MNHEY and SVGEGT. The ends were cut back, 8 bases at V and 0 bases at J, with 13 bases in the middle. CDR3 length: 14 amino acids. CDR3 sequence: CASQRSTVNTEAFF. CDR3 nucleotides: TGTGCCAGCCAACGATCGACAGTGAACACTGAAGCTTTCTTT.

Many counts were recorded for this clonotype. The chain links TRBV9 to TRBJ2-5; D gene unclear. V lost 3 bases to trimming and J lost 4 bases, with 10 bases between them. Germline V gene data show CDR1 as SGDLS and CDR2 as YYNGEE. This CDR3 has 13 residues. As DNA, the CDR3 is TGTGCCAGCAGCGGCGCGCCTCGAGAGACCCAGTACTTC. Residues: CASSGAPRETQYF.

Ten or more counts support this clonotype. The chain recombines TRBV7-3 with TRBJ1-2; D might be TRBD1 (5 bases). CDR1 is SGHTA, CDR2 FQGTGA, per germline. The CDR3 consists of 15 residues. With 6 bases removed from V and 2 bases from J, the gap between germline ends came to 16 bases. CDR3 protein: CASRPGRQTNYGYTF. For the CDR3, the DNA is TGTGCCAGCAGACCCGGACGACAGACGAACTATGGCTACACCTTC.

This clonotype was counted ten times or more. The CDR3 nucleotides are TGTGCCAGCAGTTTTGATGGCAGGGTGAATGGCTACACCTTC. Amino acid sequence: CASSFDGRVNGYTF. This chain links TRBV28 with TRBJ1-2, with D tentatively TRBD1 (5 bases). V was cut by 3 bases and J by 6 bases, with 14 bases left in between. Germline CDR1 and CDR2: MDHEN and SYDVKM. The CDR3 loop spans 14 amino acids.

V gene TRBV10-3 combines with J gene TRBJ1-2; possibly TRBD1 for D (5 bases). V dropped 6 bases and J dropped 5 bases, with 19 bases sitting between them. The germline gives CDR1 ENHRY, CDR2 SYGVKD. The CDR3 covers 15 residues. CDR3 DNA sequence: TGTGCCATCAGGACCAGTCGACAGACAACTTATGGCTACACCTTC. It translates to CAIRTSRQTTYGYTF.

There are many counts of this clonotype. The CDR3 protein is CASSSWGQRGNTEAFF. The CDR3 DNA reads TGTGCCAGCAGCTCCTGGGGCCAGAGGGGGAACACTGAAGCTTTCTTT. The chain combines TRBV7-2 with TRBJ1-1, with D maybe TRBD1 (5 bases). The germline V gene has CDR1 SGHTA and CDR2 FQGNSA. The ends were cut back, 4 bases at V and 1 base at J, with 16 bases in the middle. The CDR3 runs to 16 residues.

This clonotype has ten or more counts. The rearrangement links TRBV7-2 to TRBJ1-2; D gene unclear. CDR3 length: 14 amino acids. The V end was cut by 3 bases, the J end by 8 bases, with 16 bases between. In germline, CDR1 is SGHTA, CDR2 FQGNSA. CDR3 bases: TGTGCCAGCAGCTTCCTGGCGGAGGCTCAAGGCTACACCTTC. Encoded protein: CASSFLAEAQGYTF. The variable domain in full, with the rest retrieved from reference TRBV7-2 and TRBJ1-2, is GAGVSQSPSNKVTEKGKDVELRCDPISGHTALYWYRQSLGQGLEFLIYFQGNSAPDKSGLPSDRFSAERTGGSVSTLTIQRTQQEDSAVYLCASSFLAEAQGYTFGSGTRLTVV.

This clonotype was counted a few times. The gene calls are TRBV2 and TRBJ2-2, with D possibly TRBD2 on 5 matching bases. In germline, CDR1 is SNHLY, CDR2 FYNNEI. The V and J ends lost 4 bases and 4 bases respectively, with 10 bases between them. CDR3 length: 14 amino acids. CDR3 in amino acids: CASSGGLATGELFF. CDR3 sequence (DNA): TGTGCCAGCAGTGGCGGGCTAGCCACCGGGGAGCTGTTTTTT.

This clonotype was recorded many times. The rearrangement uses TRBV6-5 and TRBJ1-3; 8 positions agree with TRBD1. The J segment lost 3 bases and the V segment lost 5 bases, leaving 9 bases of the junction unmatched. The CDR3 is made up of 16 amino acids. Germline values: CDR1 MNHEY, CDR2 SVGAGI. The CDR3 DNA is TGTGCCAGCAGTCCCTCAGGGGGCAGAGGTGGAAACACCATATATTTT. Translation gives CASSPSGGRGGNTIYF.

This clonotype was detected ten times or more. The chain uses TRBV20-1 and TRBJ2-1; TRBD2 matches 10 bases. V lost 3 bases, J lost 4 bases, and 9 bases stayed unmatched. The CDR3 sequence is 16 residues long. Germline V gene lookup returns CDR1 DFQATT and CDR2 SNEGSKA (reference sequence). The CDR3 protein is CSASEAGGLGYNEQFF. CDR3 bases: TGCAGTGCTAGTGAAGCGGGGGGGCTCGGGTACAATGAGCAGTTCTTC.

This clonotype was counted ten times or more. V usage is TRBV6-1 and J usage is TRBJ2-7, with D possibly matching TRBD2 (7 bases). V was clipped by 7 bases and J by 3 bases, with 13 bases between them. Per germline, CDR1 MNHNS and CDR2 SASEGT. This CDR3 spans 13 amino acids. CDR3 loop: CASMRGQGYEQYF. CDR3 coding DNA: TGTGCCAGCATGCGGGGGCAGGGCTACGAGCAGTACTTC.

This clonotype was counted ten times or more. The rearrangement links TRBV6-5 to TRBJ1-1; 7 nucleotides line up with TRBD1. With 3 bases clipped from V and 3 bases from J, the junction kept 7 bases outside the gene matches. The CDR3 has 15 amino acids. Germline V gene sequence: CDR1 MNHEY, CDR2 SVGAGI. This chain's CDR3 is CASSYSRQGYTEAFF. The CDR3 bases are TGTGCCAGCAGTTATAGCCGACAGGGATACACTGAAGCTTTCTTT.

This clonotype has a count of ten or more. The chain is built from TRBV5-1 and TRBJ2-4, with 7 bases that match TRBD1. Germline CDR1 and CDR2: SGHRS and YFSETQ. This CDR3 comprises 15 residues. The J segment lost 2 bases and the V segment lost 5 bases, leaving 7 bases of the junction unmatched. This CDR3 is CASSTGETTKNIQYF. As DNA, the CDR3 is TGCGCCAGCAGTACAGGGGAAACGACCAAAAACATTCAGTACTTC.